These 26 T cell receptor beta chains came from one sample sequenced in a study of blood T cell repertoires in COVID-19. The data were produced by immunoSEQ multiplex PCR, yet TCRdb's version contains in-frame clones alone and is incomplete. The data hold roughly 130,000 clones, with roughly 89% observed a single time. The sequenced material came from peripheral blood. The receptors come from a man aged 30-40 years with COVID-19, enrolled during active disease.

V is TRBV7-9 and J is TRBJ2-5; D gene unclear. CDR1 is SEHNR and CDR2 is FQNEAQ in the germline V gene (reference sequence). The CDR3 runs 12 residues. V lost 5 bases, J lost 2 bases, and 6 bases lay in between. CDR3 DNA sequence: TGTGCCAGCAGCGGTACACAAGAGACCCAGTACTTC. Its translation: CASSGTQETQYF.

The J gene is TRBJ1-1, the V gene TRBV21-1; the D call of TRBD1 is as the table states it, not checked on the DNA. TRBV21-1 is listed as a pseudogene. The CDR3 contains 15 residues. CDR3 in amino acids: CASSLRQGACTEAFF. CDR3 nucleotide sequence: TGTGCCAGCAGCCTCCGACAGGGGGCCTGCACTGAAGCTTTCTTT.

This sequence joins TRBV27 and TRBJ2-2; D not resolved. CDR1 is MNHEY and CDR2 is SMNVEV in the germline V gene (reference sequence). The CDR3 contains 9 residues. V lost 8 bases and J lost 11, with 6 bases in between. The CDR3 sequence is CASPSELFF. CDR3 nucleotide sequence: TGTGCCAGCCCCTCTGAGCTGTTTTTT.

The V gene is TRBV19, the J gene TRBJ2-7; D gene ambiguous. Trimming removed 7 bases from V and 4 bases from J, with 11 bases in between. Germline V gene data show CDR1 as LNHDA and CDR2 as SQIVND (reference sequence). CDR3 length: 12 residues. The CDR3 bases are TGTGCCAGTACCCCGACACATTACGAGCAGTACTTC. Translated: CASTPTHYEQYF.

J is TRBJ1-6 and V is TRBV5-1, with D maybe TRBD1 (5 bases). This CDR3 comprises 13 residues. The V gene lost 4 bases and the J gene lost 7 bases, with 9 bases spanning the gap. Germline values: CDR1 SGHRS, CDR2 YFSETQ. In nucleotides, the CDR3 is TGCGCCAGCAGCGGACGACAGAATTCACCCCTCCACTTT. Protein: CASSGRQNSPLHF.

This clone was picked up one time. The CDR3: CAISETSGAYTQYF. In DNA form, the CDR3 reads TGTGCCATCAGTGAGACTAGCGGGGCATATACGCAGTATTTT. The rearrangement joins TRBV10-3 to TRBJ2-3, with TRBD2 matching over 10 bases. This CDR3 comprises 14 residues. Germline V CDR1 and CDR2: ENHRY, SYGVKD. Unmatched junction bases numbered 3, after V lost 2 bases and J lost 7 bases.

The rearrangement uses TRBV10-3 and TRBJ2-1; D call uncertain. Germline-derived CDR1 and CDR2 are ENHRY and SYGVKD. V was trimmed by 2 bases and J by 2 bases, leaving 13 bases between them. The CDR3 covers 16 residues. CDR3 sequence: CAISEPGVRPYNEQFF. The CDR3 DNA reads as TGTGCCATCAGTGAGCCCGGAGTGAGGCCCTACAATGAGCAGTTCTTC.

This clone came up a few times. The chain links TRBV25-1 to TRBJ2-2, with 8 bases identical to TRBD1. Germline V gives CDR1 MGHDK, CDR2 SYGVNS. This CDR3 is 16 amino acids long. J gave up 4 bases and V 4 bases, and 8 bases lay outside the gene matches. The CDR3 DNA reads TGTGCCAGCAGTGGGTTGACAGGGGCCCTCACCGGGGAGCTGTTTTTT. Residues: CASSGLTGALTGELFF.

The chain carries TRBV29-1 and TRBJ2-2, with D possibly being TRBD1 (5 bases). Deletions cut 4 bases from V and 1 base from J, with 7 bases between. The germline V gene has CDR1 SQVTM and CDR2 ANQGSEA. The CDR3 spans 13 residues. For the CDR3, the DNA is TGCAGCGTTGGGGGCTTGAACACCGGGGAGCTGTTTTTT. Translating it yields CSVGGLNTGELFF.

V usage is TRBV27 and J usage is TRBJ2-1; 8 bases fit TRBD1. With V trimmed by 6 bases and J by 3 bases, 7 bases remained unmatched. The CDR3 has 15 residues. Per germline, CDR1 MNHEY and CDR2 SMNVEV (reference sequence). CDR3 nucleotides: TGTGCCAGCAGATCCGGGACAGGATTCTACAATGAGCAGTTCTTC. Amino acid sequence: CASRSGTGFYNEQFF.

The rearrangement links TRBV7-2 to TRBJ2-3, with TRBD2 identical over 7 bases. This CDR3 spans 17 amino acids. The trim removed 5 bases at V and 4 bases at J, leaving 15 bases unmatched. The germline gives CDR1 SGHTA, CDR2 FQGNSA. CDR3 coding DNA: TGTGCCAGCAGCCCTCCATCTGGGCTAGCGGTCTCAGATACGCAGTATTTT. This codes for CASSPPSGLAVSDTQYF.

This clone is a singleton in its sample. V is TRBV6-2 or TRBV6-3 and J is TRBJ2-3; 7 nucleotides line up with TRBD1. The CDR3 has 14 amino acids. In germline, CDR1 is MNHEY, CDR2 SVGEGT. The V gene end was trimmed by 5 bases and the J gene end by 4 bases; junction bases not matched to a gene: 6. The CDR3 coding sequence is TGTGCCAGCAGTCGACAGGGAGCCCCAGATACGCAGTATTTT. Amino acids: CASSRQGAPDTQYF.

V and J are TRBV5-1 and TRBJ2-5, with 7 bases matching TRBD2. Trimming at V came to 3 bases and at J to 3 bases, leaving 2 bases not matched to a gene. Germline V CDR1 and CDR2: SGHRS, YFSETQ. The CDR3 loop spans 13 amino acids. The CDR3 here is CASSSGLKETQYF. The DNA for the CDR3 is TGCGCCAGCAGCTCGGGACTAAAAGAGACCCAGTACTTC.

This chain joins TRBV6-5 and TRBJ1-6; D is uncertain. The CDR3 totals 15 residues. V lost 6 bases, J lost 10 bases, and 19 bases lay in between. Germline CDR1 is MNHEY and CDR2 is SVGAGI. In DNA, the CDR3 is TGTGCCAGCAGCCTAGAGGGCAGTTGGGGATCACCCCTCCACTTT. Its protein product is CASSLEGSWGSPLHF.

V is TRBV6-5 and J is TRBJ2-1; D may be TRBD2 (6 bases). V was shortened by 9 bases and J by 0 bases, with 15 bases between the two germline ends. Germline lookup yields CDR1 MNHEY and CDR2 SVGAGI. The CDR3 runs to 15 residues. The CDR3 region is CASRPGGDSYNEQFF. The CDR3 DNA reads TGTGCCAGTCGGCCGGGCGGGGACTCCTACAATGAGCAGTTCTTC.

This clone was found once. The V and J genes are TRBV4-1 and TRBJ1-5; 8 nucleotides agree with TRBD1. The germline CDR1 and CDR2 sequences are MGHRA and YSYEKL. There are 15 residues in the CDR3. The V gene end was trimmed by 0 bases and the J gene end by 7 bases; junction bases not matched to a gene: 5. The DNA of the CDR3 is TGCGCCAGCAGCCAAGACCCAGGGGGCGTACAGCCCCAGCATTTT. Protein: CASSQDPGGVQPQHF.

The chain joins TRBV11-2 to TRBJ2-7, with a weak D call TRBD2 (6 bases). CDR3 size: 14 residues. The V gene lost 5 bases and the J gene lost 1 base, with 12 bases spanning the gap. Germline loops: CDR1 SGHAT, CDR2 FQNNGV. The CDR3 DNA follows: TGTGCCAGCAGCCGCGGGACTCCTTCCTACGAGCAGTACTTC. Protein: CASSRGTPSYEQYF.

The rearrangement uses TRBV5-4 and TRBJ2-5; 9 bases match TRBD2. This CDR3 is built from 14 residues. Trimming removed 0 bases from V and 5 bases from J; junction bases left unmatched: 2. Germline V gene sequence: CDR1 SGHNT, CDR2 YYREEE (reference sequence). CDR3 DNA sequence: TGTGCCAGCAGCTTGGTAGGGACTAGCGAGACCCAGTACTTC. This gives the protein CASSLVGTSETQYF.

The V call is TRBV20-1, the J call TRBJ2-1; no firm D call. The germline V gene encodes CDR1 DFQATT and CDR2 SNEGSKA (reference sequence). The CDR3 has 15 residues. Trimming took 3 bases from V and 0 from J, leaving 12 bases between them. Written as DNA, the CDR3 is TGCAGTGCTAGTGACCGTAAGAGCTCCTACAATGAGCAGTTCTTC. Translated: CSASDRKSSYNEQFF.

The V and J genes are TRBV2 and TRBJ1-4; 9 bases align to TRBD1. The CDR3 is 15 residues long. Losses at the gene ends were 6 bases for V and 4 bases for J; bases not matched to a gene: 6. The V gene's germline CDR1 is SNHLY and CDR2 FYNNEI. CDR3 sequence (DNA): TGTGCCAGCAGGCCGACAGGGGGGGATAATGAAAAACTGTTTTTT. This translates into CASRPTGGDNEKLFF.

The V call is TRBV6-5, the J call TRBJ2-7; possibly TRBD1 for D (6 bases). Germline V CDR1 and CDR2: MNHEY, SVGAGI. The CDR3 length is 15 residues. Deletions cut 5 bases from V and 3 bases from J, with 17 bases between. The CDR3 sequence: CASSPRDTSIYEQYF. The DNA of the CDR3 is TGTGCCAGCAGTCCCCGGGACACTTCAATCTACGAGCAGTACTTC.

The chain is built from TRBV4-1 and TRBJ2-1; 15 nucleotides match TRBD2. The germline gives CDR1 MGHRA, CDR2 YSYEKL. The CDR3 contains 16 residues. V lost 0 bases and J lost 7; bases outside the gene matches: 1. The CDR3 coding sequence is TGCGCCAGCAGCCAAGATGGGACTAGCGGGAGGAATGAGCAGTTCTTC. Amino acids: CASSQDGTSGRNEQFF.

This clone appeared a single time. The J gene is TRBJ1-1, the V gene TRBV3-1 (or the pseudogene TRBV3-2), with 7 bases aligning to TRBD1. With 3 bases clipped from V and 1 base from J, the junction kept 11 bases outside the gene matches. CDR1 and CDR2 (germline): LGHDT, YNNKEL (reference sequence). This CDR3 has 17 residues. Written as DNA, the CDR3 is TGTGCCAGCAGCCACAATCTGGGCAGGGGGAGGAACACTGAAGCTTTCTTT. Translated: CASSHNLGRGRNTEAFF.

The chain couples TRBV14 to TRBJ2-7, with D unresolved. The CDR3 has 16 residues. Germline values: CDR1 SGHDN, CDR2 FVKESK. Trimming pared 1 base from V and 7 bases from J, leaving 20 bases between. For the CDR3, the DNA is TGTGCCAGCAGCCAAGTACATGGCCCCCTAGTAGGTGAGCAGTACTTC. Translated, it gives CASSQVHGPLVGEQYF.

CDR3 amino acids: CASSYSAAPTYGYTF. The CDR3 nucleotides read TGTGCCAGCAGTTACTCGGCGGCGCCCACCTATGGCTACACCTTC. The chain has TRBV6-6 and TRBJ1-2, with D unresolved. Trimming left V 0 bases short and J 4 bases short, with 12 bases between. Germline-derived CDR1 and CDR2 are MNHNY and SVGAGI (reference sequence). The CDR3 length is 15 residues.

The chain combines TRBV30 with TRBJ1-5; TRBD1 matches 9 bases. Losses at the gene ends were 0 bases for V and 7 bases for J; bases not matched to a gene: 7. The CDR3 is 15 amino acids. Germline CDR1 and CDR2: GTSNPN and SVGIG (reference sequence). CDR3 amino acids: CAWSVPGTGWQPQHF. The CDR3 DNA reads TGTGCCTGGAGTGTCCCGGGGACAGGGTGGCAGCCCCAGCATTTT. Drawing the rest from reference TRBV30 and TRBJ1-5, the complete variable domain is SQTIHQWPATLVQPVGSPLSLECTVEGTSNPNLYWYRQAAGRGLQLLFYSVGIGQISSEVPQNLSASRPQDRQFILSSKKLLLSDSGFYLCAWSVPGTGWQPQHFGDGTRLSIL.